Described below is a single TCR beta chain sequence and its context. The record originates from a study of long-term antiretroviral therapy in people with HIV. V lost 4 bases, J lost 9 bases, and 10 bases lay in between. This CDR3 region has 12 residues. Germline V gives CDR1 GTSNPN, CDR2 SVGIG (reference sequence). immunoSEQ v3.0 was run at survey level. Clones were sequenced by immunoSEQ multiplex PCR, and TCRdb holds only the in-frame ones, with some missing. Here the sample spans some 16,000 clones, about 80% being singletons. The receptor comes from a man aged 35-49 years with HIV. Sequencing used unsorted PBMCs, obtained 2.1 years after starting antiretroviral therapy. The V gene is TRBV30, the J gene TRBJ1-6; D is possibly TRBD1 (5 bases). The CDR3 coding sequence is TGTGCCTGGACCACGGGGGGTTCACCCCTCCACTTT. This gives the protein CAWTTGGSPLHF.